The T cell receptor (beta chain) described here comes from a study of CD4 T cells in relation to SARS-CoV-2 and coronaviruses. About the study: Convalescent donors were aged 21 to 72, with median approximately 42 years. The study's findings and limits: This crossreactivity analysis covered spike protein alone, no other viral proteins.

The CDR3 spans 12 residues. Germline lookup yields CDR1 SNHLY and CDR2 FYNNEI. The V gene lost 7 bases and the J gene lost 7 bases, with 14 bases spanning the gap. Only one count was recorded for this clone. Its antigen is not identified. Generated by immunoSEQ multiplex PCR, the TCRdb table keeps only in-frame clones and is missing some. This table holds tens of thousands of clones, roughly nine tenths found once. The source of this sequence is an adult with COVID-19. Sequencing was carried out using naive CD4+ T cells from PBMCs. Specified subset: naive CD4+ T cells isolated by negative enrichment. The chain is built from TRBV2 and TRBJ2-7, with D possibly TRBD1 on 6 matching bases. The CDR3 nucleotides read TGTGCCAGCACCGAACCGGGACATGAGCAGTACTTC. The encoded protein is CASTEPGHEQYF.